This TCR beta chain was identified in a study of blood T cell repertoires in COVID-19. On the study more broadly: The United States, Italy and Spain supplied acute and convalescent COVID-19 samples. The analysed material was cDNA or gDNA that came from T cells, B-cell-depleted T cells, or PBMCs.

The germline V gene encodes CDR1 LNHDA and CDR2 SQIVND (reference sequence). The CDR3 contains 15 residues. Trimming stripped 0 bases from V and 6 bases from J, with 14 bases between. The method was immunoSEQ multiplex PCR; TCRdb's version includes in-frame clones alone and lacks a portion of them. The sample has 160,000 or so clones, 80% to 90% seen once. This rearrangement joins TRBV19 to TRBJ1-2; D might be TRBD1 (6 bases). The sequenced sample was peripheral blood. The TCR was taken from a man between 60 and 70 years old with acute or convalescent COVID-19. The CDR3 is CASSIDVRGGDGYTF. For the CDR3, the DNA is TGTGCCAGTAGTATAGATGTACGCGGGGGCGATGGCTACACCTTC.